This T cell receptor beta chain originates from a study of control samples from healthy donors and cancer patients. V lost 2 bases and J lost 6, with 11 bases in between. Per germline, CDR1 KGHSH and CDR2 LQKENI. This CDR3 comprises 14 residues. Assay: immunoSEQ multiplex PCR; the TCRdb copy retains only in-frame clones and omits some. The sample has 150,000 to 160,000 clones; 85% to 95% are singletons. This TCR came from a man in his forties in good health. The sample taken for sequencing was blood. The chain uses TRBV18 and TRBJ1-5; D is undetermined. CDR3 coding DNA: TGTGCCAGCTCACCATGGGAAGGAGTTCAGCCCCAGCATTTT. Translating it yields CASSPWEGVQPQHF.